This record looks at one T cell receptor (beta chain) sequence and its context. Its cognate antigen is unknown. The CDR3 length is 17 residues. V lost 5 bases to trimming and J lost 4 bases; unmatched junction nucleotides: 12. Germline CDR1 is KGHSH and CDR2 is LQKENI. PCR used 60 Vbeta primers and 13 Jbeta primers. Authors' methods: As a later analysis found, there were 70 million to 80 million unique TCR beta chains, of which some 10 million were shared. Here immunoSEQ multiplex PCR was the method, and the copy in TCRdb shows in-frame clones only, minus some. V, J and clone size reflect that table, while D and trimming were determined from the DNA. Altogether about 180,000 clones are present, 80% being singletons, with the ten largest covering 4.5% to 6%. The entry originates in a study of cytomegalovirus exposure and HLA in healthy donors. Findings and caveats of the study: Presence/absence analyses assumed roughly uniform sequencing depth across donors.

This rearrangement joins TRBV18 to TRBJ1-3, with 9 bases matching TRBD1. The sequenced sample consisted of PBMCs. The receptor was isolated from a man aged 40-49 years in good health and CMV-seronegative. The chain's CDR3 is CASSSYLNRGRGNTIYF. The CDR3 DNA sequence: TGTGCCAGCTCATCCTACTTAAACAGGGGGCGAGGAAACACCATATATTTT.